The clone carrying this T cell receptor (beta chain) was seen many times. Individual cDNA molecules received unique molecular identifiers. MiXCR, run by TCRdb on the 5' RACE reads, gives a single entry per CDR3 protein. The sample holds about 52,000 distinct CDR3 sequences; approximately 9.9% are singletons and the top ten take less than 15%. The sample originates from a study of early T cells in non-severe SARS-CoV-2 infection. CDR1 and CDR2 from the germline V gene are ENHRY and SYGVKD. Deletions cut 3 bases from V and 0 bases from J, with 7 bases between. The CDR3 spans 14 residues. The J gene is TRBJ2-3, the V gene TRBV10-3; no clear D gene. The receptor comes from an adult who was a healthcare worker with PCR-confirmed SARS-CoV-2 infection or an uninfected control (not recorded which). The sample comprised whole blood. CDR3 in DNA: TGTGCCATCAGTGACGCAGATAGCACAGATACGCAGTATTTT. Translation gives CAISDADSTDTQYF.